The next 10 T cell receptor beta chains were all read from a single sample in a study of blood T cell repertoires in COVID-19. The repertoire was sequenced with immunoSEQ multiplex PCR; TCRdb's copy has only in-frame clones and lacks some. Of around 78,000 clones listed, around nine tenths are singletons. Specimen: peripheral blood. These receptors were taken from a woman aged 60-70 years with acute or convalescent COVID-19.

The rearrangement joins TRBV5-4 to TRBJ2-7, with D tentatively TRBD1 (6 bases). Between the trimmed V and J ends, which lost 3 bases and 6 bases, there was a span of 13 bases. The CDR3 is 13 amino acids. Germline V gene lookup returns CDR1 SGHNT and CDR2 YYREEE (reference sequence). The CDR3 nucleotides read TGTGCCAGCAGCTCCGGGACACGTCTCGAGCAGTACTTC. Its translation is CASSSGTRLEQYF.

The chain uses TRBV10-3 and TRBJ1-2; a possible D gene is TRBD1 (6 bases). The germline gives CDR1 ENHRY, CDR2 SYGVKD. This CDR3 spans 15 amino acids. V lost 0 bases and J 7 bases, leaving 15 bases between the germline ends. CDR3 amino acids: CAISESKRLGAGYTF. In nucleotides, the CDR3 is TGTGCCATCAGTGAGTCGAAGCGCTTGGGGGCTGGCTACACCTTC.

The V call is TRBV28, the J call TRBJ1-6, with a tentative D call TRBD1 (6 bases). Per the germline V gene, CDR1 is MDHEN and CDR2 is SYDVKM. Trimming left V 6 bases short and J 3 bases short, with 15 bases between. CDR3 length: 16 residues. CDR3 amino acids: CASSTWGGGYNSPLHF. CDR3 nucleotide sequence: TGTGCCAGCAGCACCTGGGGAGGGGGCTATAATTCACCCCTCCACTTT.

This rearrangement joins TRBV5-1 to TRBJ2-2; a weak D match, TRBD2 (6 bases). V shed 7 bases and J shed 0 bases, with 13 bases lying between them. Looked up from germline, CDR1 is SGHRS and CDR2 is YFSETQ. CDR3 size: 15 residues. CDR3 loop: CASGRDIPNTGELFF. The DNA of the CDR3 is TGCGCCAGCGGGCGGGATATTCCGAACACCGGGGAGCTGTTTTTT.

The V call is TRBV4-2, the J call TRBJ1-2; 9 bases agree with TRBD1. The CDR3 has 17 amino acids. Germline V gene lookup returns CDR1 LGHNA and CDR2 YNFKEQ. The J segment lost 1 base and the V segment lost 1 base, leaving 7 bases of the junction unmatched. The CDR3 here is CASSQGYGTGLNYGYTF. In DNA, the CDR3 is TGTGCCAGCAGCCAAGGATACGGGACAGGGCTTAACTATGGCTACACCTTC.

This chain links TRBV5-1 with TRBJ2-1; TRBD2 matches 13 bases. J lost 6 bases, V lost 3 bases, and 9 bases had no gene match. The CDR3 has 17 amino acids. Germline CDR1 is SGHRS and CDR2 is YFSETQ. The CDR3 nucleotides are TGCGCCAGCAGCTCGACTAGCGGGAGGTCGGTAGGCAATGAGCAGTTCTTC. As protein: CASSSTSGRSVGNEQFF.

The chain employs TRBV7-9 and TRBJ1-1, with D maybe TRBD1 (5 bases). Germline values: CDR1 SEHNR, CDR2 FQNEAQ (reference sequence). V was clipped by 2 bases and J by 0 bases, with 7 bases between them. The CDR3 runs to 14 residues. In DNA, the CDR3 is TGTGCCAGCAGCTTATCAGGGATGAACACTGAAGCTTTCTTT. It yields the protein CASSLSGMNTEAFF.

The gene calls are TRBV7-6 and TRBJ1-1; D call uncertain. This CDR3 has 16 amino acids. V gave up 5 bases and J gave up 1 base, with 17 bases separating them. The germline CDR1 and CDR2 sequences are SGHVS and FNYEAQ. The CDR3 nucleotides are TGTGCCAGCAGCAGCGCTTGGGCGGGGAGGAACACTGAAGCTTTCTTT. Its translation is CASSSAWAGRNTEAFF.

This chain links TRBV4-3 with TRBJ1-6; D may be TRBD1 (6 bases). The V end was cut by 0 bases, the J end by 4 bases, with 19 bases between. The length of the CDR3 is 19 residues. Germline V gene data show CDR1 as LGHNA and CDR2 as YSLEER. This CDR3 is CASSQERAGVTLYNSPLHF. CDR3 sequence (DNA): TGCGCCAGCAGCCAAGAGAGAGCAGGGGTGACCTTATATAATTCACCCCTCCACTTT.

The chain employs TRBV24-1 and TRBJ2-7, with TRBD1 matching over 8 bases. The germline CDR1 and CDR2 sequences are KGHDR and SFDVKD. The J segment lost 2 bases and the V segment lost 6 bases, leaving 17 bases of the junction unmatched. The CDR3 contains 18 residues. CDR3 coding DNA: TGTGCCACCAGTTCTGGGGGACAGGCAATCAAAAAACCCTACGAGCAGTACTTC. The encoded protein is CATSSGGQAIKKPYEQYF.